A single sample gave rise to the 9 T cell receptor beta chains below, sequenced in a study of blood T cell repertoires in COVID-19. Assay used: immunoSEQ multiplex PCR; TCRdb lists only in-frame clones, some missing. The table has about half a million clones, over 75% seen once; the top ten hold 3.2%. Specimen: peripheral blood. The origin of the receptors is a human donor in a cohort sampled during active COVID-19.

This clone was detected a few times. J is TRBJ1-3 and V is TRBV7-9; the D is unclear. Looked up from germline, CDR1 is SEHNR and CDR2 is FQNEAQ (reference sequence). CDR3 length: 15 amino acids. Trimming removed 8 bases at V and 3 bases at J, with 17 bases between. The CDR3 nucleotides read TGTGCCAGCGGTGGCGGGTTAGCTTATGGAAACACCATATATTTT. Translating it yields CASGGGLAYGNTIYF.

The J gene is TRBJ2-5, the V gene TRBV19, with TRBD2 matching 10 bases. With V trimmed by 2 bases and J by 0 bases, 3 bases remained unmatched. Germline CDR1 and CDR2: LNHDA and SQIVND (reference sequence). The CDR3 length is 16 residues. The DNA for the CDR3 is TGTGCCAGTAGTATAAATAGCGGGAGGAACCAAGAGACCCAGTACTTC. Amino acids: CASSINSGRNQETQYF. Supplemented by reference TRBV19 and TRBJ2-5, the full variable domain reads DGGITQSPKYLFRKEGQNVTLSCEQNLNHDAMYWYRQDPGQGLRLIYYSQIVNDFQKGDIAEGYSVSREKKESFPLTVTSAQKNPTAFYLCASSINSGRNQETQYFGPGTRLLVL.

The gene calls are TRBV18 and TRBJ1-1; no definite D call. V was clipped by 4 bases and J by 6 bases, with 18 bases between them. CDR3 size: 15 residues. Germline CDR1 reads KGHSH; CDR2 reads LQKENI. The CDR3 sequence: CASSLPAGGAAEAFF. The CDR3 DNA sequence: TGTGCCAGCTCACTTCCAGCAGGAGGCGCCGCTGAAGCTTTCTTT.

The rearrangement uses TRBV27 and TRBJ2-1; the match to TRBD2 covers 15 bases. With V trimmed by 4 bases and J by 7 bases, 14 bases remained unmatched. This CDR3 is 19 amino acids long. Germline CDR1 reads MNHEY; CDR2 reads SMNVEV (reference sequence). The CDR3 reads CASSWPGLAGGNYLNEQFF. The CDR3 DNA reads TGTGCCAGCAGTTGGCCGGGACTAGCGGGAGGAAATTATTTGAATGAGCAGTTCTTC.

DNA of the CDR3: TGTGCCAGCACCGCAAGCCTCCCTAGGGGGAACACTGAAGCTTTCTTT. Protein: CASTASLPRGNTEAFF. V and J are TRBV3-1 (or the pseudogene TRBV3-2) and TRBJ1-1; tentative D call: TRBD1 (5 bases). This CDR3 contains 16 residues. The germline CDR1 and CDR2 sequences are LGHDT and YNNKEL (reference sequence). Trimming took off 7 bases at V and 1 base at J, with 19 bases between the two ends.

The rearrangement joins TRBV7-2 to TRBJ1-5; the D gene is possibly TRBD1 (6 bases). Trimming shortened V by 5 bases and J by 6 bases, and 14 bases separated the two germline ends. The CDR3 loop spans 14 amino acids. Germline V CDR1 and CDR2: SGHTA, FQGNSA. The chain's CDR3 is CASSPTGRIQPQHF. The CDR3 DNA reads as TGTGCCAGCAGCCCCACAGGGCGGATTCAGCCCCAGCATTTT.

CDR3: CASSRDTLEAFF. CDR3 DNA: TGTGCCAGCAGTCGGGACACTCTGGAAGCTTTCTTT. The chain joins TRBV28 to TRBJ1-1; D is possibly TRBD1 (6 bases). Germline lookup yields CDR1 MDHEN and CDR2 SYDVKM. The CDR3 is made up of 12 amino acids. V lost 5 bases and J lost 8, with 12 bases in between.

The CDR3 region is CAIRGQGNGETQYF. CDR3 nucleotide sequence: TGTGCCATCAGGGGGCAGGGGAATGGCGAGACCCAGTACTTC. This sequence joins TRBV10-3 and TRBJ2-5; TRBD1 might be the D (6 bases). From germline, CDR1 is ENHRY and CDR2 SYGVKD. The CDR3 contains 14 residues. The V and J ends lost 6 bases and 5 bases respectively, with 16 bases between them.

This sequence joins TRBV29-1 and TRBJ2-3; possible D gene TRBD2, 6 bases. Germline V gene data show CDR1 as SQVTM and CDR2 as ANQGSEA. CDR3 length equals 15 residues. Trimming removed 3 bases at V and 0 bases at J, with 13 bases between. CDR3 nucleotide sequence: TGCAGCGTTGAGGGTAGCGGCCCTAGCACAGATACGCAGTATTTT. It encodes CSVEGSGPSTDTQYF.